The 9 T cell receptor beta chains reported below all come from one sample, sequenced in a study of post-analysis software for immune sequencing data. Researchers reported that TCR beta cDNA libraries carried unique molecular identifiers. TCRdb itself ran the PCR reads through MiXCR, one entry per CDR3 protein. The data show about 560,000 distinct CDR3 sequences, 44% seen once. Antigen specificity for these receptors is unknown. The study's findings and limits: When patients were compared with controls, four or five TRBV segments were more frequent, TRBV5-6, TRBV5-1 and TRBV20-1 among them.

What was sequenced was blood. The receptors were sampled from a girl between 10 and 17 years old with multiple sclerosis.

This clonotype has a handful of counts. V is TRBV10-3 and J is TRBJ1-5; D is possibly TRBD1 (5 bases). Trimming left V 4 bases short and J 5 bases short, with 12 bases between. The CDR3 extends over 14 amino acids. Germline loops: CDR1 ENHRY, CDR2 SYGVKD. In nucleotides, the CDR3 is TGTGCCATCAGTGGCCCAGGGCGGGATCAGCCCCAGCATTTT. Amino acid sequence: CAISGPGRDQPQHF.

The J gene is TRBJ1-2, the V gene TRBV20-1, with D possibly TRBD1 on 5 matching bases. This CDR3 contains 14 residues. CDR1 and CDR2 (germline): DFQATT, SNEGSKA (reference sequence). Trimming left V 2 bases short and J 0 bases short, with 10 bases between. The CDR3 reads CSARPLTANYGYTF. CDR3 in DNA: TGCAGTGCTAGACCCCTGACAGCTAACTATGGCTACACCTTC.

A few counts support this clonotype. This rearrangement joins TRBV6-4 to TRBJ2-1; D remains ambiguous. There are 13 residues in the CDR3. Germline CDR1 reads MRHNA; CDR2 reads SNTAGT. V was trimmed by 7 bases and J by 5 bases, leaving 12 bases between them. The DNA for the CDR3 is TGTGCCAGCAAGAATAGTCCGGACAATGAGCAGTTCTTC. This gives the protein CASKNSPDNEQFF.

This clonotype occurred a few times. V and J are TRBV6-5 and TRBJ2-5; 10 nucleotides match TRBD2. The CDR3 extends over 17 amino acids. Trimming at V came to 2 bases and at J to 9 bases, leaving 15 bases not matched to a gene. Germline assignment: CDR1 MNHEY and CDR2 SVGAGI. The CDR3 sequence: CASSYVSGLAFAGAQYF. In DNA, the CDR3 is TGTGCCAGCAGTTACGTATCGGGACTAGCGTTCGCCGGGGCCCAGTACTTC.

This clonotype showed up just a few times. The genes are TRBV7-2 and TRBJ2-1; 8 nucleotides match TRBD2. J gave up 7 bases and V 6 bases, and 8 bases lay outside the gene matches. The germline CDR1 and CDR2 sequences are SGHTA and FQGNSA. The CDR3 totals 14 residues. The CDR3 sequence: CASSFGGAGNEQFF. The CDR3 DNA reads as TGTGCCAGCAGTTTCGGGGGGGCAGGGAATGAGCAGTTCTTC.

The CDR3: CAISGGAGAMNTEAFF. The CDR3 DNA sequence: TGTGCCATCAGTGGTGGGGCAGGGGCCATGAACACTGAAGCTTTCTTT. The chain joins TRBV10-3 to TRBJ1-1; maybe TRBD1 (6 bases). Germline V gene data show CDR1 as ENHRY and CDR2 as SYGVKD. The CDR3 spans 16 residues. V dropped 4 bases and J dropped 0 bases, with 15 bases sitting between them.

The sample holds a few counts of this clonotype. The V gene is TRBV6-5, the J gene TRBJ2-5; a weak D match, TRBD1 (6 bases). The germline CDR1 and CDR2 sequences are MNHEY and SVGAGI. The CDR3 has 15 residues. V dropped 4 bases and J dropped 3 bases, with 15 bases sitting between them. The CDR3 loop reads CASSLSGAAKETQYF. The CDR3 coding sequence is TGTGCCAGCAGTTTATCAGGGGCCGCGAAAGAGACCCAGTACTTC.

The sample holds a few counts of this clonotype. The rearrangement uses TRBV19 and TRBJ2-3; D gene unclear. This CDR3 spans 13 amino acids. Trimming pared 2 bases from V and 1 base from J, leaving 4 bases between. The V gene's germline CDR1 is LNHDA and CDR2 SQIVND (reference sequence). The CDR3 nucleotides read TGTGCCAGTAGTATATCAGGCACAGATACGCAGTATTTT. Protein product: CASSISGTDTQYF. Variable domain in full (rest from reference TRBV19 and TRBJ2-3): DGGITQSPKYLFRKEGQNVTLSCEQNLNHDAMYWYRQDPGQGLRLIYYSQIVNDFQKGDIAEGYSVSREKKESFPLTVTSAQKNPTAFYLCASSISGTDTQYFGPGTRLTVL.

The table lists this clonotype with a count of one. The V gene is TRBV7-9, the J gene TRBJ2-3; 8 bases fit TRBD2. The ends lost 4 bases at V and 5 bases at J; junction bases unmatched: 8. Germline values: CDR1 SEHNR, CDR2 FQNEAQ (reference sequence). The CDR3 loop spans 15 amino acids. CDR3 protein: CASSSLDGGEDTQYF. In nucleotides, the CDR3 is TGTGCCAGCAGCTCCCTGGACGGGGGGGAAGATACGCAGTATTTT.